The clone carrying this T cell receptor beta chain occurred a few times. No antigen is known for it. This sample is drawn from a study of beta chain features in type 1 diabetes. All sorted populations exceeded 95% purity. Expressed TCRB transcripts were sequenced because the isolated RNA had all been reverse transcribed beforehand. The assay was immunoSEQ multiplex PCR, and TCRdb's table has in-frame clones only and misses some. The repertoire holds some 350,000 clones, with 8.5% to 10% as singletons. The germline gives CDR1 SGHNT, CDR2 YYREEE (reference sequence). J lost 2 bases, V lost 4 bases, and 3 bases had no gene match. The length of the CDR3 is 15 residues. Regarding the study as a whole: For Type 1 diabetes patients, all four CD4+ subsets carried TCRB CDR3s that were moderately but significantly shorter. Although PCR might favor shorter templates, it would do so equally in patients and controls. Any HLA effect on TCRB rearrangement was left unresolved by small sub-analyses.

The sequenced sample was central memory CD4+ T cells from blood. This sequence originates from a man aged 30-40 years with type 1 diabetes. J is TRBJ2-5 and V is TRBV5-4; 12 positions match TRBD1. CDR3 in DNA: TGTGCCAGCAGCGAGGGACAGGGGGCACAAGAGACCCAGTACTTC. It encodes CASSEGQGAQETQYF.